Only a few counts were recorded for the clone carrying this T cell receptor beta chain. Its specificity is unknown. The data derive from a study of T cells after yellow fever vaccination. J was trimmed by 6 bases and V by 8 bases; bases with no gene match: 14. CDR1 is SGHAT, CDR2 FQNNGV, per germline. CDR3 length equals 16 residues. General observations from the study: FACS-sorted repertoires could harbor abundant contaminating bulk-population clonotypes. Shared CD4/CD8 clonotypes were a small share, likely from convergent recombination.

One entry per CDR3 protein results from TCRdb running MiXCR on the 5' RACE reads. The sample yields under 500,000 distinct CDR3 sequences, under 20% seen once. The clonotype comes from a man between 18 and 35 years old who received the YFV17D yellow fever vaccine. The V gene is TRBV11-2, the J gene TRBJ1-5, with 9 bases matching TRBD1. The material sequenced was PBMCs, taken before the yellow fever booster vaccination. As DNA, the CDR3 is TGTGCCAGCCCCGGGTTCGGGACAGGGTTGGGTCAGCCCCAGCATTTT. The encoded protein is CASPGFGTGLGQPQHF.